Listed below are T cell receptor beta chains from one sample, sequenced in a study of PD-L1 blockade in urothelial cancer. Sequenced by immunoSEQ multiplex PCR; TCRdb stores in-frame clones only, minus some. The sample includes around 92,000 clones, 80% to 90% seen only once; the top ten take around 0.94%. The source was PBMCs, collected around atezolizumab (anti-PD-L1) treatment. The receptor source for this set is a woman of 80 years or more with urothelial cancer. Both conserved end residues are part of each CDR3. The D gene is left open where the match is weak. The size entry is marked missing in some rows and otherwise reads once, few, many or a size class.

j_call d_call v_call clone_size cdr3_nt cdr3_aa
TRBJ1-2 TRBD1 TRBV6-5 - TGTGCCAGCAGTCGCACAGGGGGCCGGTATGGCTACACCTTC CASSRTGGRYGYTF
TRBJ1-5 - TRBV4-1 once TGCGCCAGCAGCCAATACCAGAGCAATCAGCCCCAGCATTTT CASSQYQSNQPQHF
TRBJ2-7 TRBD1 TRBV5-1 - TGCGCCAGCAGAAGGACAGGGGCCTACGAGCAGTACTTC CASRRTGAYEQYF
TRBJ2-1 - TRBV11-2 - TGTGCCAGCAGCTTAGATTTGGGGGGCTACAATGAGCAGTTCTTC CASSLDLGGYNEQFF
TRBJ1-1 TRBD1 TRBV30 - TGTGCCTCCGTCGAGGGGACAGCGAACACTGAAGCTTTCTTT CASVEGTANTEAFF
TRBJ2-2 - TRBV29-1 - TGCAGCGTTGATCCAGGGGCTAGGACCGGGGAGCTGTTTTTT CSVDPGARTGELFF
TRBJ1-5 - TRBV19 - TGTGCCAGTTCGCAGCTAGATCAGCCCCAGCATTTT CASSQLDQPQHF
TRBJ1-3 TRBD1 TRBV29-1 - TGCAGCGTTCGACAGGGGCTGGGAAACACCATATATTTT CSVRQGLGNTIYF
TRBJ1-4 TRBD1 TRBV27 - TGTGCCAGCAGTTTAGCCGGCGACGGCCAGGGGGGAAAACTGTTTTTT CASSLAGDGQGGKLFF
TRBJ1-1 - TRBV18 - TGTGCCAGCTCACTATACTCCATGTCTAACACTGAAGCTTTCTTT CASSLYSMSNTEAFF